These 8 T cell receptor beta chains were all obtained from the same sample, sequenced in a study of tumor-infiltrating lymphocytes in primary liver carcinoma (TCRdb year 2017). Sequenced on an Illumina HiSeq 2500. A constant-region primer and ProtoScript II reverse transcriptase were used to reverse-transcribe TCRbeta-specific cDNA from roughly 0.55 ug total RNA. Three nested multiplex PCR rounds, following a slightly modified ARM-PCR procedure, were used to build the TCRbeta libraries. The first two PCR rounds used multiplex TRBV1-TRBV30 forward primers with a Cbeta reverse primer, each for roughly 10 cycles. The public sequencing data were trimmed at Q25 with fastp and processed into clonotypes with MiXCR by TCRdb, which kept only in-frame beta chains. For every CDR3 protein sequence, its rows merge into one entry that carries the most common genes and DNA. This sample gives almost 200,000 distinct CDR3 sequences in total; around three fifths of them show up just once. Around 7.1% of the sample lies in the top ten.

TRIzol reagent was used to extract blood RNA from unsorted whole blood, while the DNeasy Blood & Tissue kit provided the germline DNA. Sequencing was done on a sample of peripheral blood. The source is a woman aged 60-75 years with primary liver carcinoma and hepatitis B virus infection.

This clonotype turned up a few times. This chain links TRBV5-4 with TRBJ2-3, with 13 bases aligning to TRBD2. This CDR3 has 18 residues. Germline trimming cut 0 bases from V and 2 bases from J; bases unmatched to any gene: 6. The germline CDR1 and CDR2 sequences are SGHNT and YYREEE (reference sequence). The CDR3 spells CASSLVGGLAGHTDTQYF. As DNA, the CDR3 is TGTGCCAGCAGCTTGGTGGGGGGACTAGCGGGACACACAGATACGCAGTATTTT.

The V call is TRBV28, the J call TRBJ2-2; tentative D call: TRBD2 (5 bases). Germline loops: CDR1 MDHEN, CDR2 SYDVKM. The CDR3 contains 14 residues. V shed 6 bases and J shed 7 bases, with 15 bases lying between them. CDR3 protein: CASRAGRVGGELFF. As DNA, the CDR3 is TGTGCCAGCAGGGCGGGCAGAGTGGGCGGGGAGCTGTTTTTT.

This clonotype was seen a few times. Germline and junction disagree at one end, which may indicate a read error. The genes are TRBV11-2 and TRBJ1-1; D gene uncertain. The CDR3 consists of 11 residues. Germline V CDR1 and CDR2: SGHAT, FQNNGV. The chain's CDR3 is CASSFGGKYYF. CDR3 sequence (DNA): TGTGCCAGCAGCTTTGGAGGTAAGTACTATTTT.

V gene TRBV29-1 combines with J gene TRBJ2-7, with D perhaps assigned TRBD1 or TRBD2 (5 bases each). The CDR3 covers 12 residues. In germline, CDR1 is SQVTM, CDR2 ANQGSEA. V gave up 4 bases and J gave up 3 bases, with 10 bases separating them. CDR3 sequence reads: CSVVEGFYEQYF. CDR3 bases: TGCAGCGTTGTAGAGGGGTTCTACGAGCAGTACTTC.

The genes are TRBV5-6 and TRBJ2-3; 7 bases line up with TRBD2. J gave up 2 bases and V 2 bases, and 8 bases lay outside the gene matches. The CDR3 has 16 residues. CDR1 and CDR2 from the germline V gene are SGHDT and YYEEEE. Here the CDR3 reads CASSLLASGDTDTQYF. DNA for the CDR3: TGTGCCAGCAGCTTATTAGCTAGCGGTGACACAGATACGCAGTATTTT.

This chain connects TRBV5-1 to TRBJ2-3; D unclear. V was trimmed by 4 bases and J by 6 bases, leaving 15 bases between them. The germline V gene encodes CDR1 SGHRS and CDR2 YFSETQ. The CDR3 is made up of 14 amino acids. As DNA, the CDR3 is TGCGCCAGCAGCCTTGGGTCTCTACGGGATACGCAGTATTTT. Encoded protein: CASSLGSLRDTQYF.

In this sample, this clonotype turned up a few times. CDR3 in amino acids: CASSSYPSRSYNEQFF. The CDR3, as DNA: TGTGCCAGCAGCTCTTACCCTAGCCGCTCCTACAATGAGCAGTTCTTC. The J gene is TRBJ2-1, the V gene TRBV7-9; D is perhaps TRBD2 (5 bases). With 4 bases removed from V and 0 bases from J, the gap between germline ends came to 13 bases. This CDR3 has 16 amino acids. Germline values: CDR1 SEHNR, CDR2 FQNEAQ (reference sequence).

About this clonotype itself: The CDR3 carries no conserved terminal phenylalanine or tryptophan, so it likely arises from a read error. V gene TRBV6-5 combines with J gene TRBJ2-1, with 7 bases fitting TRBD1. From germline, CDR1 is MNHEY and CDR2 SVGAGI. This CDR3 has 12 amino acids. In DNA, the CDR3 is TGTGCCAGCAAGACAGGGTACATTGAGCAGTTCGTC. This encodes CASKTGYIEQFV.